The TCR beta chain described here comes from a study of T cells in Graves' hyperthyroidism and ophthalmopathy. Background on the study: Peripheral blood draws took place at initial diagnosis, ahead of any treatment.

Amplification targeted TCR beta CDR3 regions from RNA transcripts. Researchers ran a first-round RT-PCR on the TCR CDR3 using the HTBI primer set. A single record per CDR3 protein comes from TCRdb applying MiXCR to the multiplex PCR reads. Of about 280,000 distinct CDR3 sequences listed, under 30% are singletons. Comment on this clonotype: Its antigen is undetermined.

Study conclusions and caveats: Ophthalmopathy got predicted by the model a median about six months before its onset.

Patients were aged 18 to 65, had disease duration under 2 months, and had newly diagnosed hyperthyroidism. After removal of 1 base from V and 7 bases from J, the junction contained 7 bases not matched to a gene. The CDR3 sequence is 15 residues long. CDR1 and CDR2 from the germline V gene are SGHTA and FQGNSA. This rearrangement joins TRBV7-2 to TRBJ2-7; TRBD1 aligns across 10 bases. The specimen sequenced was blood. This TCR was sampled from a man aged 35 to 55 with Graves' hyperthyroidism that later progressed to Graves' ophthalmopathy. CDR3 in amino acids: CASSLVRDRGGEQYF. Written as DNA, the CDR3 is TGTGCCAGCAGCTTAGTCCGGGACAGGGGTGGGGAGCAGTACTTC. Looking up the rest from reference TRBV7-2 and TRBJ2-7 gives the full variable domain: GAGVSQSPSNKVTEKGKDVELRCDPISGHTALYWYRQSLGQGLEFLIYFQGNSAPDKSGLPSDRFSAERTGGSVSTLTIQRTQQEDSAVYLCASSLVRDRGGEQYFGPGTRLTVT.